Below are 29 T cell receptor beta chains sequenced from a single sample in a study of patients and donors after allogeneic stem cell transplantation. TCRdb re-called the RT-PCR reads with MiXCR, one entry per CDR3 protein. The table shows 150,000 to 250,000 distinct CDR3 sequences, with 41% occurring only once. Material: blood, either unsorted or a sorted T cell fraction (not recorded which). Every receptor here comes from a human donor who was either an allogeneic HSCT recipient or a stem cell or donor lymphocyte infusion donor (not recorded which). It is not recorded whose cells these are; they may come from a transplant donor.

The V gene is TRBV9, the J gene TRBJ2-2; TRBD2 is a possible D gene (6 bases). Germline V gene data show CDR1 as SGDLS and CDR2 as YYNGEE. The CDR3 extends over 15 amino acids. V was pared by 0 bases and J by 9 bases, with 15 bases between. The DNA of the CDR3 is TGTGCCAGCAGCGTAGACGGACAACGCGGGAGGGAGCTGTTTTTT. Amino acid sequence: CASSVDGQRGRELFF.

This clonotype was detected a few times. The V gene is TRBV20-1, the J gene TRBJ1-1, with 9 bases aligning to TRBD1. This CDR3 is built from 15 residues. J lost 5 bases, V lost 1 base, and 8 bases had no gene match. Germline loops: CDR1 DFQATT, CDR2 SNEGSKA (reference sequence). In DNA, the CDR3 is TGCAGTGCTAGAGCGAACAGGGGGCAATGGACTGAAGCTTTCTTT. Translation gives CSARANRGQWTEAFF.

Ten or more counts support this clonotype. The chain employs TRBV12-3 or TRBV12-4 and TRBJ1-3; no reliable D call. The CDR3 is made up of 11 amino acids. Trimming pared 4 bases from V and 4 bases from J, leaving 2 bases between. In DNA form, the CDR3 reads TGTGCCAGCAGTTCGGGAAACACCATATATTTT. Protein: CASSSGNTIYF.

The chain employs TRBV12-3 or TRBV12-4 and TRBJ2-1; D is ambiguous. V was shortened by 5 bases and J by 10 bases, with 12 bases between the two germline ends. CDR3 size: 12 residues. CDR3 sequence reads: CASSPIGGEQFF. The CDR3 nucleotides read TGTGCCAGCAGTCCTATAGGTGGGGAGCAGTTCTTC.

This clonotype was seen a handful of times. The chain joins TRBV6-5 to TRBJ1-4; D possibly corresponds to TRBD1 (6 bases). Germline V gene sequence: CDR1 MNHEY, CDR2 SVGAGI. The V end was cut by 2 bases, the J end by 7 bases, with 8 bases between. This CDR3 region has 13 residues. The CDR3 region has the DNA TGTGCCAGCAGTTACAGGGGGAGTGAAAAACTGTTTTTT. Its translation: CASSYRGSEKLFF.

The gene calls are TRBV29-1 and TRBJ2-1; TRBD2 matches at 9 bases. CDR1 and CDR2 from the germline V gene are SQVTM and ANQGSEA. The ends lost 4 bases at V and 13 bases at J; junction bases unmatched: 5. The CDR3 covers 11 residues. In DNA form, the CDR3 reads TGCAGCGTTGTGCTAGCGGGAATACAGTTCTTC. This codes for CSVVLAGIQFF.

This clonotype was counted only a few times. CDR3 nucleotides: TGTGCCAGCAATGGCCAGGGCGATGAAAAACTGTTTTTT. Amino acid sequence: CASNGQGDEKLFF. The chain combines TRBV12-3 or TRBV12-4 with TRBJ1-4; D possibly corresponds to TRBD1 (5 bases). V lost 7 bases to trimming and J lost 6 bases, with 12 bases between them. CDR3 length equals 13 residues.

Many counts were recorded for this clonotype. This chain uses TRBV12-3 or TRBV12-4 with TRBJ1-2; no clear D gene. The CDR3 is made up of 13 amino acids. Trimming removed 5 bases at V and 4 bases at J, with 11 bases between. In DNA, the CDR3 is TGTGCCAGCAGTCCTCCACTGACCTATGGCTACACCTTC. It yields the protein CASSPPLTYGYTF.

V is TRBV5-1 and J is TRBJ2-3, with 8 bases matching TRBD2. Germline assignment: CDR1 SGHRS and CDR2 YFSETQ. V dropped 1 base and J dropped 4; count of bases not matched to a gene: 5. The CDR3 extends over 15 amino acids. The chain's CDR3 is CASSLPGAGADTQYF. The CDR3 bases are TGCGCCAGCAGCTTGCCGGGAGCGGGAGCAGATACGCAGTATTTT.

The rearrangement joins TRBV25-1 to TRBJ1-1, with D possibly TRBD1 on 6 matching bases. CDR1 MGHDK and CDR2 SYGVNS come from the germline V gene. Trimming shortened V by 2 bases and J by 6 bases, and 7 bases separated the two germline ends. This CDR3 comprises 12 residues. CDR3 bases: TGTGCCAGCAGTGAAGGACAGCCTGAAGCTTTCTTT. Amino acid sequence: CASSEGQPEAFF.

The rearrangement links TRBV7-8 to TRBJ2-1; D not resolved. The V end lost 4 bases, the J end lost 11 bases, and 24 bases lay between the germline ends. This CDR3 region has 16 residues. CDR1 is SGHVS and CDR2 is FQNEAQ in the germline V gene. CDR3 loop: CASSSHESLMMRQQFF. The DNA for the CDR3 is TGTGCCAGCAGCTCACACGAATCTCTCATGATGCGGCAGCAGTTCTTC.

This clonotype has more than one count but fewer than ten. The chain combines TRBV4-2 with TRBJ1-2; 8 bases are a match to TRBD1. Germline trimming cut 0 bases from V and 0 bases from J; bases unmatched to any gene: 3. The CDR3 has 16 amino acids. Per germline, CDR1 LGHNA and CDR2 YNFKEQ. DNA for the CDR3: TGTGCCAGCAGCCAAGATTGGACAGGGCCTAACTATGGCTACACCTTC. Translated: CASSQDWTGPNYGYTF.

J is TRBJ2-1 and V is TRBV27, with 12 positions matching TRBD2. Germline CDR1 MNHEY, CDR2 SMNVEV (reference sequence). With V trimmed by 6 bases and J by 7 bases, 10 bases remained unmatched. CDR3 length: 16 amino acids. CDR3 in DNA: TGTGCCAGCAGCTCCTCCCTAGCGGGAGGGTGGAATGAGCAGTTCTTC. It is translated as CASSSSLAGGWNEQFF.

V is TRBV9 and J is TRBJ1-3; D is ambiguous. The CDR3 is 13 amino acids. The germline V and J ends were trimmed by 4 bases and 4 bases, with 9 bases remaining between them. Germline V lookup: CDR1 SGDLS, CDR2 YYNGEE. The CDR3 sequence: CASSPDQGNTIYF. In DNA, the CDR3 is TGTGCCAGCAGCCCAGACCAGGGAAACACCATATATTTT.

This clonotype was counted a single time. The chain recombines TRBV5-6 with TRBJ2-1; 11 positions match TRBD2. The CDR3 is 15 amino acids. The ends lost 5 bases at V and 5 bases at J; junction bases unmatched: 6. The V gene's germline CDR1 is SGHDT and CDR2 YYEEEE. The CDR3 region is CASRSGTSGDNEQFF. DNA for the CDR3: TGTGCCAGCAGATCCGGGACTAGCGGAGACAATGAGCAGTTCTTC.

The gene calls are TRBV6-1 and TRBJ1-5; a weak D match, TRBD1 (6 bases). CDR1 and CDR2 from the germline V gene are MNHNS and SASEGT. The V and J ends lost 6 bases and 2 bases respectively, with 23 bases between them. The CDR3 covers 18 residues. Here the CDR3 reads CASRVRGGGTGGNQPQHF. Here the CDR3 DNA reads TGTGCCAGCAGAGTCAGGGGCGGCGGTACGGGTGGCAATCAGCCCCAGCATTTT.

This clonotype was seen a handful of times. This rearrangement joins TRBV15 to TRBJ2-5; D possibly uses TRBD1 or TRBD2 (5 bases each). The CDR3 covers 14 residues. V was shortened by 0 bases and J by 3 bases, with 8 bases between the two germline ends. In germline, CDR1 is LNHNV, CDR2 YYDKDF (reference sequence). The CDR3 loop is CATSRDRGEETQYF. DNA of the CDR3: TGTGCCACCAGCAGAGATCGAGGGGAAGAGACCCAGTACTTC.

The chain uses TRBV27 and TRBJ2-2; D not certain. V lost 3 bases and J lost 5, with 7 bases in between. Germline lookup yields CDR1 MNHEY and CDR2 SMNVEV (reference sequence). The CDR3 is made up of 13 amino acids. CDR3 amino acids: CASSFLGTGELFF. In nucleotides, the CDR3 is TGTGCCAGCAGTTTCTTGGGGACCGGGGAGCTGTTTTTT.

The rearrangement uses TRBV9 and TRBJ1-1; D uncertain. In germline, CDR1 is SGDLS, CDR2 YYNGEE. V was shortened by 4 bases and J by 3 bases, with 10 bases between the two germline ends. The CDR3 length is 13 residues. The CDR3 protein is CASSKEDYTEAFF. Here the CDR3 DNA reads TGTGCCAGCAGCAAAGAGGATTACACTGAAGCTTTCTTT. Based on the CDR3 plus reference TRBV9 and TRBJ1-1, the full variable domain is DSGVTQTPKHLITATGQRVTLRCSPRSGDLSVYWYQQSLDQGLQFLIQYYNGEERAKGNILERFSAQQFPDLHSELNLSSLELGDSALYFCASSKEDYTEAFFGQGTRLTVV.

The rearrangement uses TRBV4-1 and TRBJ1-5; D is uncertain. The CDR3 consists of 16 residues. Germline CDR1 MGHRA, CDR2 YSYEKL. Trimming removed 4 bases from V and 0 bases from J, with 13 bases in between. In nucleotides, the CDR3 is TGCGCCAGCAGCCGCGACGGGGATTATAGCAATCAGCCCCAGCATTTT. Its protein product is CASSRDGDYSNQPQHF.

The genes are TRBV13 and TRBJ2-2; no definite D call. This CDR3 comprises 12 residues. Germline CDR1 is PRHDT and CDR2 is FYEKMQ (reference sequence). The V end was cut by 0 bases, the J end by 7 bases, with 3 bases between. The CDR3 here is CASSLGRGELFF. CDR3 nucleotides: TGTGCCAGCAGCTTAGGTCGCGGGGAGCTGTTTTTT.

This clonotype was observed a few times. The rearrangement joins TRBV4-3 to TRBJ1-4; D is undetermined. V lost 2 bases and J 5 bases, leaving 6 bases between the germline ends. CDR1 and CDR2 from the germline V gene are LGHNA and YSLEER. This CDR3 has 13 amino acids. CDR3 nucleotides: TGCGCCAGCAGCCAAAGCCTGAATGAAAAACTGTTTTTT. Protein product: CASSQSLNEKLFF.

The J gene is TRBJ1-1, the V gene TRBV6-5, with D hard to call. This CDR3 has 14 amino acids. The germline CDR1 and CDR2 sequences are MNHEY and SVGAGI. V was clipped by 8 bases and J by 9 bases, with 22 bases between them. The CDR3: CASAVGESVTKAFF. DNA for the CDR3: TGTGCCAGCGCTGTTGGGGAATCAGTAACCAAAGCTTTCTTT.

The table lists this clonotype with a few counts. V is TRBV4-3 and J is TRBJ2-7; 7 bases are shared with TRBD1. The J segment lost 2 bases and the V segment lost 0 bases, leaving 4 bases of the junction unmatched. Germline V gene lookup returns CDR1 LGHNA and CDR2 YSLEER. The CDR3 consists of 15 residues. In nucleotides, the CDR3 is TGCGCCAGCAGCCAAGATGGGGACAGAACCTACGAGCAGTACTTC. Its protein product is CASSQDGDRTYEQYF.

CDR3 in DNA: TGTGCCAGCAGTTACTCACCCCGGGACTTCAGAGGAGAGACCCAGTACTTC. As protein: CASSYSPRDFRGETQYF. The chain links TRBV6-5 to TRBJ2-5; weak D call: TRBD2 (6 bases). Germline CDR1 reads MNHEY; CDR2 reads SVGAGI. CDR3 length: 17 residues. Trimming removed 0 bases at V and 4 bases at J, with 18 bases between.

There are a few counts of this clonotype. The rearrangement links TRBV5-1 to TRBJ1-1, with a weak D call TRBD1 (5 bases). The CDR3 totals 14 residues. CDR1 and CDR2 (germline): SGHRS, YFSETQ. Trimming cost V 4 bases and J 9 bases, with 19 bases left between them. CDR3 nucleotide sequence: TGCGCCAGCAGCACACCCGGGGCCCCTCAAAAAGCTTTCTTT. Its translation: CASSTPGAPQKAFF. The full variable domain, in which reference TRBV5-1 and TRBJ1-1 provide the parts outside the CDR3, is KAGVTQTPRYLIKTRGQQVTLSCSPISGHRSVSWYQQTPGQGLQFLFEYFSETQRNKGNFPGRFSGRQFSNSRSEMNVSTLELGDSALYLCASSTPGAPQKAFFGQGTRLTVV.

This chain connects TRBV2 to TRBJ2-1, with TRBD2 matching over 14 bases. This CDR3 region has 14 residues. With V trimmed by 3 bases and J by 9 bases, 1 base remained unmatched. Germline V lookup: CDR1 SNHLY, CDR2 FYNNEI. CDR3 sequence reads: CASSETSGRAEQFF. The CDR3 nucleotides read TGTGCCAGCAGTGAGACTAGCGGGAGGGCTGAGCAGTTCTTC.

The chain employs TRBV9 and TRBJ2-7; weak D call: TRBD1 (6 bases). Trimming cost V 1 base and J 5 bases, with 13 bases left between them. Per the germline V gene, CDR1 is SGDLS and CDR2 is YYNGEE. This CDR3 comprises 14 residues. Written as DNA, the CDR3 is TGTGCCAGCAGCGTAACAGGGTGGATCGACGAGCAGTACTTC. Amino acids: CASSVTGWIDEQYF.

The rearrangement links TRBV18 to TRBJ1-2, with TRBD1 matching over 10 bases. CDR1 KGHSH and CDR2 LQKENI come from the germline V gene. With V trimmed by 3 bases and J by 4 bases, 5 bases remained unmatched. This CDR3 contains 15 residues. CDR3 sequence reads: CASSPGTGEIYGYTF. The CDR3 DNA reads TGTGCCAGCTCACCTGGGACAGGGGAAATCTATGGCTACACCTTC. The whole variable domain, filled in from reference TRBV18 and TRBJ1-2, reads NAGVMQNPRHLVRRRGQEARLRCSPMKGHSHVYWYRQLPEEGLKFMVYLQKENIIDESGMPKERFSAEFPKEGPSILRIQQVVRGDSAAYFCASSPGTGEIYGYTFGSGTRLTVV.